This passage covers 3 T cell receptor beta chains from one sample sequenced in a study of T-cell reconstitution after alpha-beta-depleted transplantation in children. Construction of the TCRbeta library involved unique molecular identifiers. From the PCR reads, TCRdb called clonotypes with MiXCR, one entry per CDR3 protein. Of about 210,000 distinct CDR3 sequences in the sample, about a sixth were seen once. The material was PBMCs, mostly from graft donor cells, obtained 360 days after TCRalphabeta/CD19-depleted stem cell transplant. The receptor set was obtained from a male patient aged 2 to 10 who had a stem cell transplant for acute lymphoblastic leukemia, so the T cells may come from the graft donor.

In this sample, this clonotype turned up many times. The genes are TRBV24-1 and TRBJ2-7; the match to TRBD1 covers 9 bases. Trimming cost V 7 bases and J 3 bases; bases outside gene matches: 9. The CDR3 runs to 15 residues. Germline V gene lookup returns CDR1 KGHDR and CDR2 SFDVKD. As DNA, the CDR3 is TGTGCCACCAGCGAGGGACAGGGTAGGATCTACGAGCAGTACTTC. Protein: CATSEGQGRIYEQYF.

The CDR3 sequence: CASSPSTRTGGREQYF. The CDR3, as DNA: TGTGCCAGCAGTCCCTCGACGCGGACAGGGGGGCGGGAGCAGTACTTC. The rearrangement uses TRBV12-3 or TRBV12-4 and TRBJ2-7; 10 bases are shared with TRBD1. This CDR3 is 16 amino acids long. V lost 5 bases to trimming and J lost 7 bases; unmatched junction nucleotides: 14.

This clonotype has just a few counts. The chain carries TRBV12-3 or TRBV12-4 and TRBJ2-5, with D perhaps TRBD1 (5 bases). V lost 6 bases and J 5 bases, leaving 13 bases between the germline ends. The CDR3 has 13 residues. CDR3 nucleotide sequence: TGTGCCAGCAGCCGGACACTGGGGGAGACCCAGTACTTC. Protein: CASSRTLGETQYF.